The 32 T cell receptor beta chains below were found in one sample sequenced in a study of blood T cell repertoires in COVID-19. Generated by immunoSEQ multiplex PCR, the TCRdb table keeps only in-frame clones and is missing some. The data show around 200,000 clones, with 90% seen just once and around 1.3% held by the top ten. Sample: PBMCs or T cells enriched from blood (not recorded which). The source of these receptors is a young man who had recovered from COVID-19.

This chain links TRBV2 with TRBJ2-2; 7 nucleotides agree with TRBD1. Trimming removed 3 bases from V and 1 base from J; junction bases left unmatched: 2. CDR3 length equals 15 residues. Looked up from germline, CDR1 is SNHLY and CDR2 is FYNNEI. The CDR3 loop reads CASSDWTGNTGELFF. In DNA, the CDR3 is TGTGCCAGCAGTGACTGGACAGGGAACACCGGGGAGCTGTTTTTT.

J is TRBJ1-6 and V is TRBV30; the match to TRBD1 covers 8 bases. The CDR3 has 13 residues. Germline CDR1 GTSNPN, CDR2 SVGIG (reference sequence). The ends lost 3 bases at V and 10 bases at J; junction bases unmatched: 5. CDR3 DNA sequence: TGTGCCTGGAGGGGCAGGGGGCAATCACCCCTCCACTTT. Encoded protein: CAWRGRGQSPLHF.

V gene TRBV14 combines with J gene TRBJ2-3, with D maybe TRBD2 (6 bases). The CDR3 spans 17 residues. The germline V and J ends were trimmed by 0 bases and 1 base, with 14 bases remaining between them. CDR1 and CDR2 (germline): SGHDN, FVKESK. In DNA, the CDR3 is TGTGCCAGCAGCCAAGACTACCCGGGACTGCGCACAGATACGCAGTATTTT. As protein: CASSQDYPGLRTDTQYF.

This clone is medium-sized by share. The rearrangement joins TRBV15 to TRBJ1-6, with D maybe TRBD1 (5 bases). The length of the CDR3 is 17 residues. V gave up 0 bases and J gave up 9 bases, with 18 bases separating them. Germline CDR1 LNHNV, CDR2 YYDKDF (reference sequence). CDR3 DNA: TGTGCCACCAGCAGAGATAGTAGTGTCAGGGCCCCTTCACCCCTCCACTTT. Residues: CATSRDSSVRAPSPLHF. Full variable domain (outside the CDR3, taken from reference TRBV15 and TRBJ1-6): DAMVIQNPRYQVTQFGKPVTLSCSQTLNHNVMYWYQQKSSQAPKLLFHYYDKDFNNEADTPDNFQSRRPNTSFCFLDIRSPGLGDTAMYLCATSRDSSVRAPSPLHFGNGTRLTVT.

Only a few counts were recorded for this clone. The CDR3 bases are TGTGCCAGCAGTTACCATTCAGAGACCCAGTACTTC. This translates into CASSYHSETQYF. This sequence joins TRBV6-7 and TRBJ2-5; D remains unclear. TRBV6-7 is noted as an ORF with a role that remains uncertain. Trimming removed 2 bases from V and 4 bases from J, with 5 bases in between. The CDR3 runs to 12 residues.

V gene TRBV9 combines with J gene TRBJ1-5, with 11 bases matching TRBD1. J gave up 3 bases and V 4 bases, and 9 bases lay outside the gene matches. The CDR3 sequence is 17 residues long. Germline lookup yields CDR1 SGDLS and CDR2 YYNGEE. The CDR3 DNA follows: TGTGCCAGCAGCCCTGGGGACAGGGGGTATTACAATCAGCCCCAGCATTTT. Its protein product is CASSPGDRGYYNQPQHF. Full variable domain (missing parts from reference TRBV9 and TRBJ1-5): DSGVTQTPKHLITATGQRVTLRCSPRSGDLSVYWYQQSLDQGLQFLIQYYNGEERAKGNILERFSAQQFPDLHSELNLSSLELGDSALYFCASSPGDRGYYNQPQHFGDGTRLSIL.

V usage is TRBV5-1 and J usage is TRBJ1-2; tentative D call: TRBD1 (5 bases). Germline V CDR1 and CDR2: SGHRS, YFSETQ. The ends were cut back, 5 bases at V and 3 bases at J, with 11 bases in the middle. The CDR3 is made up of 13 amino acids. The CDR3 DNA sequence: TGCGCCAGCAGTACTACAGGATACTATGGCTACACCTTC. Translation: CASSTTGYYGYTF.

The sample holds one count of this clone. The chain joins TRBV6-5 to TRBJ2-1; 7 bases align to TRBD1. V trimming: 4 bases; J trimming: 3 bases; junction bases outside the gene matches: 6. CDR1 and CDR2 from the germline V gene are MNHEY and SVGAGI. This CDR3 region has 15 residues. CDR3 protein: CASSSGQVIYNEQFF. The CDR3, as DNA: TGTGCCAGCAGTTCCGGACAGGTTATCTACAATGAGCAGTTCTTC.

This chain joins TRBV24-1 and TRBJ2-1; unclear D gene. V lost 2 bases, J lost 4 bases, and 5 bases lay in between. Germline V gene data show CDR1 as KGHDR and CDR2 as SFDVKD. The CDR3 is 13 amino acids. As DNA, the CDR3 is TGTGCCACCAGTGATTCGGAGTACAATGAGCAGTTCTTC. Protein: CATSDSEYNEQFF.

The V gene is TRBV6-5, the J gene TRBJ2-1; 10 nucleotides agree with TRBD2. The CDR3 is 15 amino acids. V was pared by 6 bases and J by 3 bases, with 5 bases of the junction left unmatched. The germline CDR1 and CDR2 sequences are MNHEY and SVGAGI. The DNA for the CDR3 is TGTGCCAGCAGATCCGGACTAGCGGTCTACAATGAGCAGTTCTTC. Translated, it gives CASRSGLAVYNEQFF.

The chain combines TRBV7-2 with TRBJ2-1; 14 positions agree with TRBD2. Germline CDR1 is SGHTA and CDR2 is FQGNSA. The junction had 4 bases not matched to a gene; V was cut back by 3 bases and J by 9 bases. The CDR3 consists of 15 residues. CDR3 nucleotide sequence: TGTGCCAGCAGCTTGTGGACTAGCGGGGGGACTGAGCAGTTCTTC. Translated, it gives CASSLWTSGGTEQFF.

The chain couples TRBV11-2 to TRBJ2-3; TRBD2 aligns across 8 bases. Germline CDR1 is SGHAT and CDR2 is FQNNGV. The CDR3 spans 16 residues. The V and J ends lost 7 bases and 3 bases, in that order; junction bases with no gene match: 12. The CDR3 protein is CASTSFPGLETDTQYF. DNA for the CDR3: TGTGCCAGCACCTCTTTTCCGGGACTAGAAACAGATACGCAGTATTTT.

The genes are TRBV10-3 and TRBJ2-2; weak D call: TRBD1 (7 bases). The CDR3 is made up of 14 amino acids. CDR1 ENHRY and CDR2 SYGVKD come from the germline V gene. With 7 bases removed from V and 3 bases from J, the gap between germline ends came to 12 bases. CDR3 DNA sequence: TGTGCCATCAACGGCGGGACAGACACCGGGGAGCTGTTTTTT. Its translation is CAINGGTDTGELFF.

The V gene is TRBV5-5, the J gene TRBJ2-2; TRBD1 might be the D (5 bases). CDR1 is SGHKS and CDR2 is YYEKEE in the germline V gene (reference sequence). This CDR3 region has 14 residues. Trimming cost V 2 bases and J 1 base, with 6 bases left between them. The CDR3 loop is CASSFTGNTGELFF. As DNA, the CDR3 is TGTGCCAGCAGCTTTACAGGGAACACCGGGGAGCTGTTTTTT.

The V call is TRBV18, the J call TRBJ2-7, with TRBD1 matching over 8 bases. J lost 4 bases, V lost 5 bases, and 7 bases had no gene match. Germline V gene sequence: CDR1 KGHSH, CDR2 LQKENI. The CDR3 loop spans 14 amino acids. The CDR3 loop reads CASSSDGTGYEQYF. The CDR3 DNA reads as TGTGCCAGCTCATCAGACGGGACAGGTTACGAGCAGTACTTC.

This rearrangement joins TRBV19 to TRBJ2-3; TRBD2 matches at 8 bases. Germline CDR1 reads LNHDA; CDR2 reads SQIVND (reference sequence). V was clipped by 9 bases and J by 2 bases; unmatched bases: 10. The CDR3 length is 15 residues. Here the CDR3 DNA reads TGTGCCAGGAGCCTAGGACTAGCCGCCACAGATACGCAGTATTTT. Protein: CARSLGLAATDTQYF.

CDR3 sequence (DNA): TGCGCCAGCAGCTCCCCTAGCGGGGGCGCATCGGATACGCAGTATTTT. It codes for CASSSPSGGASDTQYF. This chain connects TRBV5-1 to TRBJ2-3; the match to TRBD2 covers 10 bases. Germline CDR1 is SGHRS and CDR2 is YFSETQ. CDR3 length: 16 residues. The V segment lost 3 bases and the J segment 6 bases; nucleotides outside the gene matches: 10.

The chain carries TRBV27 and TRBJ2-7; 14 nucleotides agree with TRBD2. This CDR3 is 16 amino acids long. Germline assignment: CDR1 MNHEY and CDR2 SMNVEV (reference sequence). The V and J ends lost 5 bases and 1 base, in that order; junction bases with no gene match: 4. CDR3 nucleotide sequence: TGTGCCAGCAGTGCCAGGACTAGCGGGGGGTCCTACGAGCAGTACTTC. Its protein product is CASSARTSGGSYEQYF.

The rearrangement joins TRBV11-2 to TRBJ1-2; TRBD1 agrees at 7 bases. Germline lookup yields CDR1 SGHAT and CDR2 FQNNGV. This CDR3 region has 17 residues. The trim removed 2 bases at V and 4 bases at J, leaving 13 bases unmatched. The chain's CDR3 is CASSLPILRGQPYGYTF. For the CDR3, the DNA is TGTGCCAGCAGCTTACCAATCCTCAGGGGACAGCCCTATGGCTACACCTTC.

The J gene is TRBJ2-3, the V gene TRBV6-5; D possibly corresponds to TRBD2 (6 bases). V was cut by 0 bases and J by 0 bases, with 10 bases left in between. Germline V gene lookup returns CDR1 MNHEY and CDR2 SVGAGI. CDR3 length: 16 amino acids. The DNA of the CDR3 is TGTGCCAGCAGTTACTCGGGGGGTAAAAGCACAGATACGCAGTATTTT. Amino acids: CASSYSGGKSTDTQYF.

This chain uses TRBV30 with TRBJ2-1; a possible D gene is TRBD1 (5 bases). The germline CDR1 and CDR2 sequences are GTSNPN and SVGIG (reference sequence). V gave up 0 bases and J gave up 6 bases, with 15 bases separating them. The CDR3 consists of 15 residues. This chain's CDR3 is CAWSVRSGWTNEQFF. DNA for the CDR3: TGTGCCTGGAGTGTACGGTCAGGGTGGACCAATGAGCAGTTCTTC.

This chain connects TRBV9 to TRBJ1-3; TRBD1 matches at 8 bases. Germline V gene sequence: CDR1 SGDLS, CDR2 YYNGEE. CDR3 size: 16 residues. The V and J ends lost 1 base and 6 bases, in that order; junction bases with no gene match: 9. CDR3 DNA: TGTGCCAGCAGCGTACCCCCCATGGGACAGGCAAACACCATATATTTT. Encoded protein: CASSVPPMGQANTIYF.

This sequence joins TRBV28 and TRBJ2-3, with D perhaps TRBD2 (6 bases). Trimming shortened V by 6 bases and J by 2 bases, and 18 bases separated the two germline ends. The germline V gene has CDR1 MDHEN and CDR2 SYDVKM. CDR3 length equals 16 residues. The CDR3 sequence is CASSPARAGITDTQYF. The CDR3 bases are TGTGCCAGCAGCCCCGCCCGGGCGGGAATCACAGATACGCAGTATTTT.

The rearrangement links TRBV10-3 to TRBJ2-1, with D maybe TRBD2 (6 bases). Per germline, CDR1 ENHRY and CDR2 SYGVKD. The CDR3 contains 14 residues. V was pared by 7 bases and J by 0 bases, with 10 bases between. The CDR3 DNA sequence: TGTGCCATCATGGCTAGCGCCTCCTACAATGAGCAGTTCTTC. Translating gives CAIMASASYNEQFF.

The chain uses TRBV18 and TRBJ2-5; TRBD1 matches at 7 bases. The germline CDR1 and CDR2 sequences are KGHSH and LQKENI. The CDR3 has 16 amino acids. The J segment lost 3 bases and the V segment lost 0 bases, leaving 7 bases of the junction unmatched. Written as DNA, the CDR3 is TGTGCCAGCTCACCACCGTTACAGGGGTTCAAAGAGACCCAGTACTTC. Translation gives CASSPPLQGFKETQYF.

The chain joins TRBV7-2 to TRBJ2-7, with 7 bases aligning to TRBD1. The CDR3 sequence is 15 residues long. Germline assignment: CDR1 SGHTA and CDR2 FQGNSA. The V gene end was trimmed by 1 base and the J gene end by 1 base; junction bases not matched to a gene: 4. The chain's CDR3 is CASSLVQGVSYEQYF. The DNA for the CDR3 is TGTGCCAGCAGCTTAGTCCAGGGGGTATCCTACGAGCAGTACTTC.

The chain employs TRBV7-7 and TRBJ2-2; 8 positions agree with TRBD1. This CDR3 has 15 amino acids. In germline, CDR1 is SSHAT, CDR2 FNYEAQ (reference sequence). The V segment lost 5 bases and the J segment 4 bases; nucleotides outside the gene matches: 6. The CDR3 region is CASSLETGGTGELFF. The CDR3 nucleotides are TGTGCCAGCAGCCTTGAAACAGGGGGCACCGGGGAGCTGTTTTTT.

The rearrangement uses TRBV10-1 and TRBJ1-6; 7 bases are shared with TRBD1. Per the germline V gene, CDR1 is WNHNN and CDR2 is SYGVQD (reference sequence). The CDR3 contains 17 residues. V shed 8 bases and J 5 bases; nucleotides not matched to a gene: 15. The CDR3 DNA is TGCGCCAGCCTAGGGGGCCTCGCTAGAAATAATAATTCACCCCTCCACTTT. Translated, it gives CASLGGLARNNNSPLHF.

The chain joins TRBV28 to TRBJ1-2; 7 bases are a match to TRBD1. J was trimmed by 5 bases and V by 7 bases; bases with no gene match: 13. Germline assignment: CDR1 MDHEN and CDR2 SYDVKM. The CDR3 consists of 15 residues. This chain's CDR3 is CASKGGPAGGYGYTF. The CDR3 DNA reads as TGTGCCAGCAAAGGGGGCCCAGCTGGGGGATATGGCTACACCTTC.

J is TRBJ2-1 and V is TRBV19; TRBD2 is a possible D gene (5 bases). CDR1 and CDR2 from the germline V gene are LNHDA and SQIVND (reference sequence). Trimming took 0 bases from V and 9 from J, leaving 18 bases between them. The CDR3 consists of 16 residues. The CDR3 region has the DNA TGTGCCAGTAGTATAGATCCTTTACCCCACGCGGGTGAGCAGTTCTTC. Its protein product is CASSIDPLPHAGEQFF.

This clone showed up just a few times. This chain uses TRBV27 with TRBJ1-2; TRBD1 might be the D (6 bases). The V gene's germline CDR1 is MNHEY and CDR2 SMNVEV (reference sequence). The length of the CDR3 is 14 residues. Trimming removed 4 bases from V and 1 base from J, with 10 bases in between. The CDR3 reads CASSSQQGNYGYTF. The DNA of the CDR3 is TGTGCCAGCAGTTCCCAACAGGGTAACTATGGCTACACCTTC.

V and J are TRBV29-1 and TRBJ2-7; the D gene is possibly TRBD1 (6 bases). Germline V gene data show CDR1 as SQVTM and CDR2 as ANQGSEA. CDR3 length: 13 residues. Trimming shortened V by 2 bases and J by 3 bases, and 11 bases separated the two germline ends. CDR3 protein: CSVERVTGYEQYF. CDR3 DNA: TGCAGCGTTGAAAGGGTGACAGGCTACGAGCAGTACTTC.